A selection of T cell receptor beta chains follows, all from one sample in a study of T cell repertoires in cytomegalovirus infection. TCRdb passed the reads through MiXCR, listing each CDR3 protein once. In the table there are 310,000 or so distinct CDR3 sequences, roughly 9.3% of which are singletons. Sample: PBMCs. The receptors here all came from a human donor in good health (CMV status not recorded). Some clones in this sample may be carry-over from other donors' samples. The CDR3 runs from the conserved cysteine through the conserved F or W. A D gene is named only where the DNA matches it firmly. Expanded clones are given a class, and other clones once, few, many or no size at all.

>NA|TRBV4-3|TRBJ2-2|18|many
TGCGCCAGCAGCCAAGACCCGTCCGGCTACGGGCTTACCGGGGAGCTGTTTTTT
CASSQDPSGYGLTGELFF
>TRBD2|TRBV27|TRBJ2-5|14|many
TGTGCCAGCAGTTCCGGGGGGTCGTTCGAGACCCAGTACTTC
CASSSGGSFETQYF
>NA|TRBV19|TRBJ1-5|15|NA
TGTGCCAGTAGTATTCCCCTTTCTTTAAATCAGCCCCAGCATTTT
CASSIPLSLNQPQHF
>NA|TRBV2|TRBJ2-3|11|many
TGTGCCAGCGGGCCCCGAGATACGCAGTATTTT
CASGPRDTQYF
>NA|TRBV29-1|TRBJ1-2|14|NA
TGCAGCGCCGGACGAATAGGGGCAAACTATGGCTACACCTTC
CSAGRIGANYGYTF
>NA|TRBV28|TRBJ1-2|12|NA
TGTGCCAGCAGTACTAGGAGCTATGGCTACACCTTC
CASSTRSYGYTF
>NA|TRBV7-2|TRBJ2-2|16|many
TGTGCCAGCAGCCCTAGGGGTTCGACGAACACCGGGGAGCTGTTTTTT
CASSPRGSTNTGELFF
>NA|TRBV6-2/TRBV6-3|TRBJ1-2|12|NA
TGTGCCAGCCGGACTCGTGACTATGGCTACACCTTC
CASRTRDYGYTF
>NA|TRBV19|TRBJ1-2|12|NA
TGTGCCAGTAGTAATCGTCCTTATGGCTACACCTTC
CASSNRPYGYTF
>TRBD2|TRBV7-3|TRBJ2-1|15|many
TGTGCCAGCAGCCCCGGGACTAGCGATTGGAATGAGCAGTTCTTC
CASSPGTSDWNEQFF
>NA|TRBV29-1|TRBJ1-1|12|many
TGCAGCGTTGAAGAGAGGGAGGTCCATGGTTTCTTT
CSVEEREVHGFF
>NA|TRBV4-1|TRBJ1-5|12|many
TGCGCCAGCAGTCAGGGTTATCAGCCCCAGCATTTT
CASSQGYQPQHF
>NA|TRBV7-2|TRBJ1-6|12|many
TGTGCCAGCAGCGCGGACAATTCACCCCTCCACTTT
CASSADNSPLHF
>TRBD1|TRBV15|TRBJ2-7|13|many
TGTGCCACCAGCAGAGAGGGACAGAACGAGCAGTACTTC
CATSREGQNEQYF
>NA|TRBV20-1|TRBJ1-2|15|few
TGCAGTGCTAGAGATCTGGTTCAAACAAACTATGGCTACACCTTC
CSARDLVQTNYGYTF
>TRBD1|TRBV5-6|TRBJ2-1|15|NA
TGTGCCAGCAGCTTGAAAGGGACAGGCCTCAATGAGCAGTTCTTC
CASSLKGTGLNEQFF
>NA|TRBV18|TRBJ1-5|13|NA
TGTGCCAGCTCACCAATGGAGAATCAGCCCCAGCATTTT
CASSPMENQPQHF
>TRBD2|TRBV7-3|TRBJ2-5|16|many
TGTGCCAGCAGCCCCCAGAGGGCTAGCGGGGGAGAGACCCAGTACTTC
CASSPQRASGGETQYF
>NA|TRBV19|TRBJ2-3|16|many
TGTGCCAGTAGTATAGATCAGGCCCCGGCAGCAGATACGCAGTATTTT
CASSIDQAPAADTQYF
>NA|TRBV6-5|TRBJ1-5|15|many
TGTGCCAGCAGTTACTCGAACGGCCCTGGGGAGCCCCAGCATTTT
CASSYSNGPGEPQHF
>TRBD1|TRBV20-1|TRBJ1-1|16|few
TGCAGTGCTAGGAAAGGGACAGGGGGCATGGGCACTGAAGCTTTCTTT
CSARKGTGGMGTEAFF
>TRBD1|TRBV12-3/TRBV12-4|TRBJ2-1|12|many
TGTGCCAGCAGTGGACAGGTCGATGAGCAGTTCTTC
CASSGQVDEQFF
>NA|TRBV6-1|TRBJ1-1|17|many
TGTGCCAGCAGTGATCCGACGGGGCTCGAGAAGAACACTGAAGCTTTCTTT
CASSDPTGLEKNTEAFF
>NA|TRBV27|TRBJ1-1|11|few
TGTGCCACCATTATGAACACTGAAGCTTTCTTT
CATIMNTEAFF
>NA|TRBV7-9|TRBJ1-1|21|many
TGTGCCAGCAGCCACCCCGACGGGGGAGGTCGGCTTCTACTCATGAACACTGAAGCTTTCTTT
CASSHPDGGGRLLLMNTEAFF
>NA|TRBV10-3|TRBJ2-7|13|many
TGTGCCATCAGTGGGGGCAGGGGATCCGGGCAGTACTTC
CAISGGRGSGQYF
>NA|TRBV28|TRBJ1-6|16|many
TGTGCCAGCACCCGATCACAGGGTTTGGGAAATTCACCCCTCCACTTT
CASTRSQGLGNSPLHF
>TRBD1|TRBV29-1|TRBJ1-2|15|NA
TGCAGCGTTGAAGATAGGGGGCTTTCAGGCTATGGCTACACCTTC
CSVEDRGLSGYGYTF
>TRBD1|TRBV28|TRBJ2-5|15|few
TGTGCCAGCACCACACAGGGGGCGCACCAAGAGACCCAGTACTTC
CASTTQGAHQETQYF
>TRBD2|TRBV13|TRBJ2-3|14|NA
TGTGCCAGCAGCCCCACTAGCGTGGTAGATACGCAGTATTTT
CASSPTSVVDTQYF
>NA|TRBV7-8|TRBJ1-1|13|many
TGTGCCAGCAGCATGACCAAGGACACTGAAGCTTTCTTT
CASSMTKDTEAFF
>TRBD1|TRBV9|TRBJ1-2|15|NA
TGTGCCAGCAGCGCGGACAGGGGGCAGCGGAGGGGCTACACCTTC
CASSADRGQRRGYTF
>TRBD2|TRBV18|TRBJ2-7|17|NA
TGTGCCAGCCCACGTGGTAGCGGGGGCCCAGGTTACTACGAGCAGTACTTC
CASPRGSGGPGYYEQYF
>TRBD2|TRBV4-1|TRBJ2-1|15|NA
TGCGCCAGCAGCCAAGTGGCGGGGGCCTACAATGAGCAGTTCTTC
CASSQVAGAYNEQFF
>NA|TRBV5-1|TRBJ1-6|15|many
TGCGCCAGCAGCTTGACCGGGACCGGTAATTCACCCCTCCACTTT
CASSLTGTGNSPLHF
>NA|TRBV7-2|TRBJ1-3|14|many
TGTGCCAGCAGCTTGGGAAGCCCTGGAAACACCATATATTTT
CASSLGSPGNTIYF
>TRBD2|TRBV5-1|TRBJ2-2|16|NA
TGCGCCAGCAGCTTGCCCAGCGGGGGGGCCTTCGGGGAGCTGTTTTTT
CASSLPSGGAFGELFF
>NA|TRBV25-1|TRBJ1-1|12|NA
TGTGCCAGCATCGGAGTTACGACTGAAGCTTTCTTT
CASIGVTTEAFF
>TRBD1|TRBV2|TRBJ2-1|14|few
TGTGCCAGCTCACTCAGGGGGTTGGAGGATGAGCAGTTCTTC
CASSLRGLEDEQFF
>TRBD2|TRBV5-4|TRBJ2-5|15|many
TGTGCCAGCAGTGACGATAGCGGGGGGGTAGAGACCCAGTACTTC
CASSDDSGGVETQYF
>NA|TRBV6-2/TRBV6-3|TRBJ2-2|17|many
TGTGCCAGCAGCCCCATTCCAACTGGACTTGACACCGGGGAGCTGTTTTTT
CASSPIPTGLDTGELFF
>NA|TRBV7-2|TRBJ1-2|16|many
TGTGCCAGCAGCTCAAGGGGGGGACCGTCTAACTATGGCTACACCTTC
CASSSRGGPSNYGYTF
>NA|TRBV3-1|TRBJ2-7|11|NA
TGTGCCAGCAGTCGGACGGAGGAGCAGTACTTC
CASSRTEEQYF
>NA|TRBV5-1|TRBJ2-5|17|NA
TGCGCCAGCAGCCTGGGGGGCTGGCAGGGACAGCAAGAGACCCAGTACTTC
CASSLGGWQGQQETQYF
>NA|TRBV25-1|TRBJ1-5|15|many
TGTGCCAGCAGTGCCAGTTCAGGGCGAGGTCAGCCCCAGCATTTT
CASSASSGRGQPQHF
>NA|TRBV7-9|TRBJ1-1|14|many
TGTGCCAGCAGCTACGACGGTATGAACACTGAAGCTTTCTTT
CASSYDGMNTEAFF
>TRBD1|TRBV4-1|TRBJ2-1|15|many
TGCGCCAGCAGCCAAGCAGGACAGGGAAGTAATGAGCAGTTCTTC
CASSQAGQGSNEQFF
>NA|TRBV4-3|TRBJ1-1|14|many
TGCGCCAGCAGCCAAGTAGTCATGAACACTGAAGCTTTCTTT
CASSQVVMNTEAFF
>TRBD2|TRBV29-1|TRBJ2-3|13|NA
TGCAGCGTTGAGCGGGGGGCAGGAGATACGCAGTATTTT
CSVERGAGDTQYF
>TRBD1|TRBV15|TRBJ1-2|15|NA
TGTGCCACCAGCGTTCTGGGTGGGACAGGGAATGGCTACACCTTC
CATSVLGGTGNGYTF
>TRBD2|TRBV7-2|TRBJ2-2|15|many
TGTGCCAGCAGCCTGAGCGGGGTAGTCACCGGGGAGCTGTTTTTT
CASSLSGVVTGELFF
>NA|TRBV19|TRBJ1-1|13|many
TGTGCCAGTAGTATTAGTGCGAACACTGAAGCTTTCTTT
CASSISANTEAFF
>TRBD1|TRBV28|TRBJ1-5|15|many
TGTGCCAGCATCACCTACAGGGGGCTGAACCAGCCCCAGCATTTT
CASITYRGLNQPQHF
>NA|TRBV7-2|TRBJ1-3|20|many
TGTGCCAGCAGCTTAGAGTCTGTCCGGGCAGCTCCTCTCTCTGGAAACACCATATATTTT
CASSLESVRAAPLSGNTIYF
>NA|TRBV14|TRBJ1-2|16|many
TGTGCCAGCAGCCAATACGGGACACCCGGAGACTATGGCTACACCTTC
CASSQYGTPGDYGYTF
>NA|TRBV7-2|TRBJ2-3|16|many
TGTGCCAGCAGTCCCCCGGGCCCAGTGGCAGTAAGTACGCAGTATTTT
CASSPPGPVAVSTQYF
>TRBD1|TRBV2|TRBJ2-7|13|NA
TGTGCCAGCGGGTCGGCAGGGGGCTACGAGCAGTACTTC
CASGSAGGYEQYF
>NA|TRBV18|TRBJ2-4|14|NA
TGTGCCAGCTCGCCCGGGACAGCCAAAAACATTCAGTACTTC
CASSPGTAKNIQYF
>NA|TRBV20-1|TRBJ1-2|10|few
TGCAGTGCTACAGAAAATGGCTACACCTTC
CSATENGYTF
>NA|TRBV29-1|TRBJ1-6|12|many
TGCAGCGTTCGCGAACAGGGTACACCCCTCCACTTT
CSVREQGTPLHF